The clone carrying this T cell receptor (beta chain) has ten or more counts. Its specificity is not known. The data are from a study of blood T cells in healthy people across ages. Across the whole study: With template switching, about one barcoded beta molecule was captured per two T cells. Study-level results: The lack of PBMC sorting stopped any conclusive naive versus antigen-experienced comparison.

V was pared by 0 bases and J by 5 bases, with 6 bases of the junction left unmatched. The germline gives CDR1 SGDLS, CDR2 YYNGEE. There are 15 residues in the CDR3. A sample-barcoded 5' primer and a J-beta primer mix were used in a second PCR of about 6 to 11 cycles. In TCRdb, the 5' RACE reads were re-called with MiXCR into one record per CDR3 protein. The sample has 1.5 million to 2 million distinct CDR3 sequences; around 42% are singletons. PBMCs were isolated at a quantity of at least 6 million per sample. The chain is built from TRBV9 and TRBJ2-5, with 8 bases lining up with TRBD1. Sequencing was done on a sample of blood. The origin of this receptor is a human donor in good health. The CDR3 is CASSVGTGGWETQYF. The DNA for the CDR3 is TGTGCCAGCAGCGTAGGTACAGGGGGTTGGGAGACCCAGTACTTC. Complete variable domain (other parts from reference TRBV9 and TRBJ2-5): DSGVTQTPKHLITATGQRVTLRCSPRSGDLSVYWYQQSLDQGLQFLIQYYNGEERAKGNILERFSAQQFPDLHSELNLSSLELGDSALYFCASSVGTGGWETQYFGPGTRLLVL.